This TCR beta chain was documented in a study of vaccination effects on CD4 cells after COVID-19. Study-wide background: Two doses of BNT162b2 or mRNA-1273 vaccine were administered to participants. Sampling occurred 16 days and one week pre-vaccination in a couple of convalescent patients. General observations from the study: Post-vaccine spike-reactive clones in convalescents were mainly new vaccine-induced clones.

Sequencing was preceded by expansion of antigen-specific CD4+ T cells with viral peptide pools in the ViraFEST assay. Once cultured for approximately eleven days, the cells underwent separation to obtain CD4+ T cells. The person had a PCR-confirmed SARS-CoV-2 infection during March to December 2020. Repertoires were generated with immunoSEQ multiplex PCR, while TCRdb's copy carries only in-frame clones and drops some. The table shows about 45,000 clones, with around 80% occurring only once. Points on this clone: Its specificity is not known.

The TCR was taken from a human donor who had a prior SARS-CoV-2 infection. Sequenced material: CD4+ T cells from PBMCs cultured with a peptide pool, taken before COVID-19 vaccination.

CDR3: CSASQRGLSYEQYF. In DNA, the CDR3 is TGCAGTGCTAGTCAGAGGGGTCTCTCCTACGAGCAGTACTTC. The rearrangement uses TRBV20-1 and TRBJ2-7; D possibly matches TRBD1 or TRBD2 (5 bases each). This CDR3 is built from 14 residues. V lost 3 bases, J lost 0 bases, and 12 bases lay in between. Germline V gene sequence: CDR1 DFQATT, CDR2 SNEGSKA (reference sequence).